This paragraph reports one T cell receptor (beta chain). Its antigen is not identified. The sample belongs to a study of untreated major depressive disorder. The CDR3 length is 14 residues. Trimming pared 8 bases from V and 3 bases from J, leaving 16 bases between. In germline, CDR1 is SNHLY, CDR2 FYNNEI. Overall study findings and caveats: Compared with controls, depressed patients showed more TRBV05-01 (Vbeta 5.1) usage in CD4+ T cells. TRBV25-01 and TRBV02-01 usage differences were not statistically significant.

The table came from immunoSEQ multiplex PCR; TCRdb's copy has only in-frame clones and leaves some out. In the table there are more than 25,000 clones, roughly nine tenths of which are singletons. Patients had moderate to severe depression. Roughly 27 ml of blood was drawn into EDTA tubes. Sequenced input: CD4+ T cells from PBMCs. The chain recombines TRBV2 with TRBJ1-2, with D tentatively TRBD1 (6 bases). The receptor was isolated from a woman in her thirties with major depressive disorder. The CDR3 nucleotides read TGTGCCAGCTCATTAGAGGGGGGCGACTATGGCTACACCTTC. Translating it yields CASSLEGGDYGYTF.